This T cell receptor beta chain is drawn from a study of blood T cell repertoires in COVID-19. Study information: Sites across the United States, Italy and Spain contributed samples from acute and convalescent COVID-19. The cDNA or gDNA used as material had been derived from T cells, B-cell-depleted T cells, or PBMCs.

This CDR3 is built from 16 residues. Losses at the gene ends were 6 bases for V and 6 bases for J; bases not matched to a gene: 13. Germline V gene data show CDR1 as SNHLY and CDR2 as FYNNEI. Original handling: Amplifying reference gene primers gave estimates of nucleated cell counts. Repertoires were generated with immunoSEQ multiplex PCR, while TCRdb's copy carries only in-frame clones and drops some. The V and J calls and clone size come from that table; D and trimming were worked out from the DNA. The sample shows 200,000 to 300,000 clones, under 90% of them seen only once. Source material: peripheral blood. The chain uses TRBV2 and TRBJ1-4; 7 positions agree with TRBD1. The receptor comes from a human donor in a cohort sampled during active COVID-19. CDR3 sequence reads: CASSLTLGQVDEKLFF. In nucleotides, the CDR3 is TGTGCCAGCAGCCTAACCCTCGGACAGGTTGATGAAAAACTGTTTTTT. The whole variable domain, remainder taken from reference TRBV2 and TRBJ1-4, is EPEVTQTPSHQVTQMGQEVILRCVPISNHLYFYWYRQILGQKVEFLVSFYNNEISEKSEIFDDQFSVERPDGSNFTLKIRSTKLEDSAMYFCASSLTLGQVDEKLFFGSGTQLSVL.